The clone carrying this T cell receptor (beta chain) was picked up many times. The antigen is undetermined. The record originates from a study of read filtering for tumor transcriptome and immune sequencing. Study observations and caveats: The CD138-negative fraction was mixed bone marrow immune cells, not pure T cells. Dropping single-read clonotypes raised IR-seq and RNA-seq shared-clonotype correlation.

The CDR3 has 12 amino acids. Germline CDR1 is SGHVS and CDR2 is FNYEAQ. With 2 bases removed from V and 3 bases from J, the gap between germline ends came to 4 bases. From about 0.4 ug of RNA, a library with molecular barcoded alpha/delta and beta/gamma adaptors was made. One entry per CDR3 protein results from TCRdb running MiXCR on the reads. The sample lists 75,000 to 95,000 distinct CDR3 sequences; 20% to 25% were seen once. Sequenced input: a population of CD138-negative cells sorted from bone marrow. The chain joins TRBV7-6 to TRBJ2-5; D is unclear. The TCR was taken from a donor over 35 with multiple myeloma. The CDR3, as DNA: TGTGCCAGCAGCTTATTAAAAGAGACCCAGTACTTC. Amino acid sequence: CASSLLKETQYF.